Listed here are 32 T cell receptor beta chains from one sample, sequenced in a study of vaccination effects on CD4 cells after COVID-19. The repertoire was sequenced with immunoSEQ multiplex PCR; TCRdb's copy has only in-frame clones and lacks some. The table has more than 60,000 clones, about 67% seen once. CD4+ T cell isolation took place after approximately ten days of culture. The participants, recipients of two vaccine doses, got either BNT162b2 or mRNA-1273. The antigens of these receptors remain unknown. The starting material was CD4+ T cells from PBMCs cultured without peptide, obtained after COVID-19 vaccination. These receptors were collected from a human donor who received a COVID-19 vaccine.

The J gene is TRBJ2-5, the V gene TRBV30; 9 bases match TRBD1. Per germline, CDR1 GTSNPN and CDR2 SVGIG (reference sequence). Germline trimming cut 3 bases from V and 1 base from J; bases unmatched to any gene: 3. This CDR3 spans 14 amino acids. The CDR3, as DNA: TGTGCCTGGAGGAAGACAGGGGGCCAAGAGACCCAGTACTTC. It is translated as CAWRKTGGQETQYF.

The chain uses TRBV6-5 and TRBJ2-6, with a tentative D call TRBD1 (5 bases). The germline CDR1 and CDR2 sequences are MNHEY and SVGAGI. The CDR3 runs to 15 residues. V dropped 3 bases and J dropped 4 bases, with 10 bases sitting between them. The CDR3 bases are TGTGCCAGCAGTTATAGGGGTTCCGGGGCCAACGTCCTGACTTTC. As protein: CASSYRGSGANVLTF.

J is TRBJ1-5 and V is TRBV6-5; no reliable D call. Trimming took off 2 bases at V and 5 bases at J, with 7 bases between the two ends. Germline V gene lookup returns CDR1 MNHEY and CDR2 SVGAGI. The CDR3 is 13 residues long. The CDR3 here is CASSYQRDQPQHF. CDR3 DNA sequence: TGTGCCAGCAGTTACCAAAGAGATCAGCCCCAGCATTTT.

The chain carries TRBV5-1 and TRBJ1-3, with a weak D call TRBD1 (5 bases). The CDR3 has 16 residues. V was clipped by 2 bases and J by 0 bases, with 12 bases between them. Germline values: CDR1 SGHRS, CDR2 YFSETQ. In DNA, the CDR3 is TGCGCCAGCAGCTTAGGAGGGGCAAACTCTGGAAACACCATATATTTT. It encodes CASSLGGANSGNTIYF.

The chain carries TRBV7-9 and TRBJ2-2; the match to TRBD2 covers 11 bases. J gave up 5 bases and V 5 bases, and 13 bases lay outside the gene matches. This CDR3 is built from 18 residues. The germline gives CDR1 SEHNR, CDR2 FQNEAQ (reference sequence). The CDR3 sequence: CASSGAITSGGHTGELFF. CDR3 DNA: TGTGCCAGCAGCGGCGCAATAACTAGCGGGGGCCATACCGGGGAGCTGTTTTTT.

The chain combines TRBV3-1 (or the pseudogene TRBV3-2) with TRBJ1-2, with no clear D. Trimming removed 0 bases from V and 5 bases from J, with 16 bases in between. Germline CDR1 LGHDT, CDR2 YNNKEL (reference sequence). This CDR3 has 16 residues. CDR3 sequence reads: CASSQDFVRSGYGYTF. In nucleotides, the CDR3 is TGTGCCAGCAGCCAAGATTTTGTCAGAAGTGGGTATGGCTACACCTTC.

This chain connects TRBV15 to TRBJ1-1; D gene ambiguous. Germline V lookup: CDR1 LNHNV, CDR2 YYDKDF (reference sequence). This CDR3 has 15 amino acids. Deletions cut 1 base from V and 0 bases from J, with 9 bases between. This CDR3 is CATSRGTLMNTEAFF. The DNA for the CDR3 is TGTGCCACCAGCAGAGGGACGCTGATGAACACTGAAGCTTTCTTT.

The chain carries TRBV7-6 and TRBJ2-3; no reliable D call. V dropped 1 base and J dropped 5 bases, with 13 bases sitting between them. CDR1 and CDR2 (germline): SGHVS, FNYEAQ. The CDR3 has 15 residues. CDR3 region: CASSLGGAMKDTQYF. The CDR3 DNA follows: TGTGCCAGCAGCTTAGGAGGTGCTATGAAAGATACGCAGTATTTT.

This chain joins TRBV5-1 and TRBJ2-2; D not resolved. The CDR3 spans 13 residues. Trimming pared 1 base from V and 4 bases from J, leaving 5 bases between. Germline V gene data show CDR1 as SGHRS and CDR2 as YFSETQ. The CDR3 DNA reads as TGCGCCAGCAGCTTGAAGGGCACCGGGGAGCTGTTTTTT. Its translation is CASSLKGTGELFF. The variable domain in full, completed from reference TRBV5-1 and TRBJ2-2, reads KAGVTQTPRYLIKTRGQQVTLSCSPISGHRSVSWYQQTPGQGLQFLFEYFSETQRNKGNFPGRFSGRQFSNSRSEMNVSTLELGDSALYLCASSLKGTGELFFGEGSRLTVL.

The genes are TRBV5-1 and TRBJ2-5; 8 nucleotides line up with TRBD1. CDR1 is SGHRS, CDR2 YFSETQ, per germline. The V and J ends lost 2 bases and 5 bases, in that order; junction bases with no gene match: 5. This CDR3 is 14 amino acids long. Here the CDR3 DNA reads TGCGCCAGCAGCTTCCAGGGGGCGGGGGAGACCCAGTACTTC. Translating gives CASSFQGAGETQYF.

The V call is TRBV18, the J call TRBJ2-7; D gene uncertain. The CDR3 contains 12 residues. The germline gives CDR1 KGHSH, CDR2 LQKENI. Deletions cut 5 bases from V and 0 bases from J, with 5 bases between. In DNA, the CDR3 is TGTGCCAGCTCAGCCGACTCCTACGAGCAGTACGTC. Translating gives CASSADSYEQYV.

V is TRBV5-1 and J is TRBJ2-1; D is uncertain. Germline V gene lookup returns CDR1 SGHRS and CDR2 YFSETQ. Trimming cost V 0 bases and J 7 bases, with 17 bases left between them. The CDR3 has 16 residues. CDR3 coding DNA: TGCGCCAGCAGCTTGGCTACGGGCACGAATGGAAATGAGCAGTTCTTC. This gives the protein CASSLATGTNGNEQFF.

This chain connects TRBV5-4 to TRBJ2-5, with no clear D. V shed 0 bases and J shed 1 base, with 7 bases lying between them. There are 14 residues in the CDR3. In germline, CDR1 is SGHNT, CDR2 YYREEE (reference sequence). The chain's CDR3 is CASSLDGLQETQYF. The CDR3 coding sequence is TGTGCCAGCAGCTTGGACGGCCTCCAAGAGACCCAGTACTTC.

The CDR3 DNA follows: TGTGCCAGCAGCACCCCGACTAGGGGGAGCACAGATACGCAGTATTTT. Encoded protein: CASSTPTRGSTDTQYF. This chain links TRBV5-4 with TRBJ2-3; TRBD1 or TRBD2 may be the D gene (6 bases each). Trimming removed 4 bases from V and 0 bases from J, with 15 bases in between. The CDR3 runs 16 residues. CDR1 is SGHNT, CDR2 YYREEE, per germline (reference sequence). Drawing the rest from reference TRBV5-4 and TRBJ2-3, the complete variable domain is ETGVTQSPTHLIKTRGQQVTLRCSSQSGHNTVSWYQQALGQGPQFIFQYYREEENGRGNFPPRFSGLQFPNYSSELNVNALELDDSALYLCASSTPTRGSTDTQYFGPGTRLTVL.

The chain has TRBV19 and TRBJ1-4, with TRBD1 matching 7 bases. After removal of 5 bases from V and 3 bases from J, the junction contained 3 bases not matched to a gene. The CDR3 contains 14 residues. Germline values: CDR1 LNHDA, CDR2 SQIVND (reference sequence). The CDR3 spells CASSVGTANEKLFF. DNA for the CDR3: TGTGCCAGTAGTGTCGGGACAGCTAATGAAAAACTGTTTTTT. The entire variable domain, with the rest obtained from reference TRBV19 and TRBJ1-4, is as follows: DGGITQSPKYLFRKEGQNVTLSCEQNLNHDAMYWYRQDPGQGLRLIYYSQIVNDFQKGDIAEGYSVSREKKESFPLTVTSAQKNPTAFYLCASSVGTANEKLFFGSGTQLSVL.

The V and J genes are TRBV9 and TRBJ2-5, with D maybe TRBD2 (5 bases). The CDR3 contains 14 residues. Germline V gene data show CDR1 as SGDLS and CDR2 as YYNGEE. Trimming shortened V by 4 bases and J by 4 bases, and 14 bases separated the two germline ends. The CDR3 nucleotides are TGTGCCAGCAGCACGGCCTCGGGATTAGAGACCCAGTACTTC. It specifies CASSTASGLETQYF.

This chain joins TRBV18 and TRBJ1-5; D is undetermined. The ends were cut back, 6 bases at V and 0 bases at J, with 12 bases in the middle. Germline assignment: CDR1 KGHSH and CDR2 LQKENI. This CDR3 spans 15 amino acids. The CDR3: CASSRGGNSNQPQHF. DNA for the CDR3: TGTGCCAGCTCCCGCGGCGGGAATAGCAATCAGCCCCAGCATTTT. Drawing the rest from reference TRBV18 and TRBJ1-5, the complete variable domain is NAGVMQNPRHLVRRRGQEARLRCSPMKGHSHVYWYRQLPEEGLKFMVYLQKENIIDESGMPKERFSAEFPKEGPSILRIQQVVRGDSAAYFCASSRGGNSNQPQHFGDGTRLSIL.

The chain joins TRBV28 to TRBJ2-3; TRBD1 matches at 10 bases. Germline loops: CDR1 MDHEN, CDR2 SYDVKM. The trim removed 3 bases at V and 7 bases at J, leaving 10 bases unmatched. The CDR3 runs to 16 residues. The CDR3 loop is CASSLLGTGDGNTQYF. CDR3 bases: TGTGCCAGCAGTTTGTTGGGGACAGGGGATGGGAATACGCAGTATTTT.

The gene calls are TRBV28 and TRBJ1-6, with TRBD1 as a possible D gene (5 bases). Germline V gene sequence: CDR1 MDHEN, CDR2 SYDVKM. V was clipped by 8 bases and J by 0 bases, with 14 bases between them. The CDR3 runs to 16 residues. CDR3 residues: CASLSQVLSYNSPLHF. CDR3 DNA: TGTGCCAGCCTCTCACAGGTGCTCTCCTATAATTCACCCCTCCACTTT.

The V and J genes are TRBV24-1 and TRBJ2-1; TRBD2 agrees at 14 bases. CDR3 length: 16 residues. Germline V gives CDR1 KGHDR, CDR2 SFDVKD. J lost 9 bases, V lost 4 bases, and 7 bases had no gene match. CDR3 sequence: CATSDPGLAGGLEQFF. CDR3 DNA sequence: TGTGCCACCAGTGACCCTGGACTAGCGGGGGGCCTTGAGCAGTTCTTC.

This chain uses TRBV4-1 with TRBJ1-6, with a possible D match to TRBD1 (5 bases). The V end lost 1 base, the J end lost 0 bases, and 10 bases lay between the germline ends. This CDR3 has 17 amino acids. CDR1 is MGHRA and CDR2 is YSYEKL in the germline V gene. This chain's CDR3 is CASSQARASSYNSPLHF. The CDR3 nucleotides read TGCGCCAGCAGCCAAGCCAGGGCGAGCTCCTATAATTCACCCCTCCACTTT.

V is TRBV29-1 and J is TRBJ1-4; D unclear. V was shortened by 7 bases and J by 4 bases, with 19 bases between the two germline ends. This CDR3 has 15 amino acids. Per germline, CDR1 SQVTM and CDR2 ANQGSEA. This chain's CDR3 is CSASSSSRGNEKLFF. In nucleotides, the CDR3 is TGCAGCGCCTCCTCCAGCTCCCGAGGTAATGAAAAACTGTTTTTT.

The V call is TRBV24-1, the J call TRBJ2-2; D is possibly TRBD1 (6 bases). This CDR3 contains 15 residues. V lost 3 bases, J lost 5 bases, and 12 bases lay in between. Germline-derived CDR1 and CDR2 are KGHDR and SFDVKD. CDR3 region: CATSDPQGSTGELFF. The CDR3 nucleotides are TGTGCCACCAGTGATCCACAGGGCTCGACCGGGGAGCTGTTTTTT.

This sequence joins TRBV5-1 and TRBJ1-4; D gene uncertain. CDR1 and CDR2 from the germline V gene are SGHRS and YFSETQ. This CDR3 has 14 amino acids. With 2 bases removed from V and 0 bases from J, the gap between germline ends came to 5 bases. The CDR3 nucleotides are TGCGCCAGCAGCTTAAGAGCAACTAATGAAAAACTGTTTTTT. Encoded protein: CASSLRATNEKLFF.

The chain employs TRBV15 and TRBJ2-7, with D unclear. The CDR3 length is 12 residues. The ends were cut back, 1 base at V and 3 bases at J, with 4 bases in the middle. The V gene's germline CDR1 is LNHNV and CDR2 YYDKDF (reference sequence). The CDR3 here is CATSRGNYEQYV. DNA for the CDR3: TGTGCCACCAGCAGAGGCAACTACGAGCAGTACGTC.

A single count supports this clone. The chain combines TRBV9 with TRBJ2-3, with D possibly TRBD2 on 8 matching bases. The germline gives CDR1 SGDLS, CDR2 YYNGEE. Trimming cost V 4 bases and J 0 bases, with 18 bases left between them. The CDR3 contains 17 residues. The chain's CDR3 is CASSHREGALSTDTQYF. CDR3 nucleotides: TGTGCCAGCAGCCACCGGGAGGGGGCCCTTAGCACAGATACGCAGTATTTT.

The rearrangement joins TRBV7-3 to TRBJ1-5; a possible D gene is TRBD1 (5 bases). Germline V CDR1 and CDR2: SGHTA, FQGTGA. Trimming stripped 5 bases from V and 9 bases from J, with 14 bases between. The CDR3 runs to 13 residues. This CDR3 reads CASSEGPSRPQHF. The CDR3 DNA reads as TGTGCCAGCAGCGAGGGGCCCTCACGGCCCCAGCATTTT.

V usage is TRBV6-5 and J usage is TRBJ2-5; D is uncertain. The CDR3 loop spans 11 amino acids. The V gene lost 6 bases and the J gene lost 2 bases, with 4 bases spanning the gap. The V gene's germline CDR1 is MNHEY and CDR2 SVGAGI. This chain's CDR3 is CASSRQETQYF. The DNA for the CDR3 is TGTGCCAGCAGCCGTCAAGAGACCCAGTACTTC.

The rearrangement joins TRBV7-2 to TRBJ1-1, with D tentatively TRBD1 (6 bases). Germline V CDR1 and CDR2: SGHTA, FQGNSA. Trimming took 4 bases from V and 7 from J, leaving 16 bases between them. This CDR3 comprises 14 residues. The CDR3 reads CASSWGGQTLEAFF. The CDR3 coding sequence is TGTGCCAGCAGCTGGGGCGGACAGACCCTTGAAGCTTTCTTT.

The CDR3 loop is CASSPYPTRMNTEAFF. CDR3 DNA sequence: TGTGCCAGCAGCCCCTACCCCACGCGCATGAACACTGAAGCTTTCTTT. The chain couples TRBV11-1 to TRBJ1-1; D unresolved. The CDR3 has 16 residues. The V gene's germline CDR1 is SGHAT and CDR2 FQDESV (reference sequence). The germline V and J ends were trimmed by 5 bases and 0 bases, with 16 bases remaining between them. Full variable domain (missing parts from reference TRBV11-1 and TRBJ1-1): EAEVAQSPRYKITEKSQAVAFWCDPISGHATLYWYRQILGQGPELLVQFQDESVVDDSQLPKDRFSAERLKGVDSTLKIQPAELGDSAMYLCASSPYPTRMNTEAFFGQGTRLTVV.

This chain uses TRBV21-1 with TRBJ1-2. TRBV21-1 is tagged as a pseudogene. CDR3 length equals 11 residues. The CDR3 coding sequence is TGTGCCAGCAGCCTTGTTTATGGCTACACCTTC. Protein sequence: CASSLVYGYTF.

CDR3 sequence (DNA): TGTGCCAGCTCACCCTCGGTTCTGGGCAGCAATCAGCCCCAGCATTTT. Translated: CASSPSVLGSNQPQHF. The gene calls are TRBV18 and TRBJ1-5; D remains ambiguous. CDR3 length: 16 amino acids. CDR1 and CDR2 from the germline V gene are KGHSH and LQKENI. Trimming removed 3 bases from V and 1 base from J, with 13 bases in between.